One sample yielded the 27 T cell receptor beta chains listed below, sequenced in a study of blood T cell repertoires in COVID-19. TCRdb keeps only in-frame clones here, not all; method: immunoSEQ multiplex PCR. The data hold around 120,000 clones, with around 81% observed a single time. Sequenced input: peripheral blood. All receptors derive from a man between 65 and 85 years old with acute or convalescent COVID-19.

The chain has TRBV4-1 and TRBJ1-1, with D perhaps TRBD1 (5 bases). V was cut by 4 bases and J by 1 base, with 7 bases left in between. The CDR3 sequence is 13 residues long. Per germline, CDR1 MGHRA and CDR2 YSYEKL. CDR3 nucleotides: TGCGCCAGCAGCCCCAGGGCGAACACTGAAGCTTTCTTT. The encoded protein is CASSPRANTEAFF.

V is TRBV18 and J is TRBJ2-7, with TRBD1 as a possible D gene (6 bases). V was cut by 2 bases and J by 6 bases, with 8 bases left in between. The CDR3 is 12 residues long. CDR1 and CDR2 (germline): KGHSH, LQKENI. The CDR3 protein is CASSPGGGEQYF. The CDR3 DNA is TGTGCCAGCTCACCAGGGGGCGGCGAGCAGTACTTC.

The chain recombines TRBV19 with TRBJ2-3; 10 nucleotides line up with TRBD1. This CDR3 spans 14 amino acids. Germline lookup yields CDR1 LNHDA and CDR2 SQIVND (reference sequence). The ends lost 8 bases at V and 6 bases at J; junction bases unmatched: 8. The CDR3 region is CASGDRGRGDTQYF. The DNA of the CDR3 is TGTGCCAGTGGCGACAGGGGGCGAGGGGATACGCAGTATTTT.

This sequence joins TRBV6-5 and TRBJ2-7; D is undetermined. Trimming removed 0 bases from V and 4 bases from J, with 4 bases in between. This CDR3 has 12 residues. Germline V CDR1 and CDR2: MNHEY, SVGAGI. The CDR3 DNA sequence: TGTGCCAGCAGTTACTCTCTATACGAGCAGTACTTC. Protein: CASSYSLYEQYF.

V is TRBV7-3 and J is TRBJ2-2, with 8 positions matching TRBD1. CDR3 length equals 13 residues. Germline V gene data show CDR1 as SGHTA and CDR2 as FQGTGA. V shed 5 bases, J shed 5 bases, and the junction held 1 base outside the gene matches. This CDR3 reads CASSRTGTGELFF. CDR3 sequence (DNA): TGTGCCAGCAGCCGGACAGGGACCGGGGAGCTGTTTTTT.

The genes are TRBV5-1 and TRBJ2-2; no clear D gene. The CDR3 covers 17 residues. Per the germline V gene, CDR1 is SGHRS and CDR2 is YFSETQ. The V and J ends lost 2 bases and 0 bases respectively, with 14 bases between them. The DNA for the CDR3 is TGCGCCAGCAGCTTAAGGCTCGCGGTGCCGAACACCGGGGAGCTGTTTTTT. It is translated as CASSLRLAVPNTGELFF.

CDR3 loop: CASSLARLAGGDEQFF. For the CDR3, the DNA is TGCGCCAGCAGCTTGGCGAGACTAGCGGGTGGGGATGAGCAGTTCTTC. The chain joins TRBV5-1 to TRBJ2-1; 10 bases fit TRBD2. CDR3 length: 16 amino acids. The germline CDR1 and CDR2 sequences are SGHRS and YFSETQ. After removal of 0 bases from V and 8 bases from J, the junction contained 8 bases not matched to a gene.

This chain connects TRBV5-4 to TRBJ2-2, with D maybe TRBD1 (5 bases). This CDR3 spans 16 amino acids. Germline values: CDR1 SGHNT, CDR2 YYREEE (reference sequence). The ends were cut back, 4 bases at V and 1 base at J, with 14 bases in the middle. The CDR3 nucleotides are TGTGCCAGCAGCACCCGACAGAACCTGAACACCGGGGAGCTGTTTTTT. Translated, it gives CASSTRQNLNTGELFF.

In this sample, this clone turned up once. The chain recombines TRBV24-1 with TRBJ2-3; 7 nucleotides align to TRBD2. This CDR3 has 13 amino acids. Trimming removed 8 bases from V and 5 bases from J; junction bases left unmatched: 6. Germline V gives CDR1 KGHDR, CDR2 SFDVKD. The CDR3 sequence: CATMGSSGDTQYF. CDR3 sequence (DNA): TGTGCCACCATGGGATCTAGCGGAGATACGCAGTATTTT.

In this sample, this clone turned up a few times. V and J are TRBV28 and TRBJ1-5; 11 bases are shared with TRBD1. The CDR3 is 16 residues long. Trimming cost V 5 bases and J 6 bases; bases outside gene matches: 9. The germline CDR1 and CDR2 sequences are MDHEN and SYDVKM. Written as DNA, the CDR3 is TGTGCCAGCAGTCCCTTCGGACAGGGGGCAGGTCAGCCCCAGCATTTT. Residues: CASSPFGQGAGQPQHF.

This chain connects TRBV5-3 to TRBJ2-1; TRBD2 aligns across 13 bases. TRBV5-3 qualifies as an ORF whose function is uncertain. CDR3 length equals 19 residues. Trimming at V came to 4 bases and at J to 6 bases, leaving 16 bases not matched to a gene. CDR3: CARSPLLAGGPPTGNEQFF. DNA for the CDR3: TGTGCCAGAAGCCCGTTACTAGCGGGGGGGCCGCCGACGGGCAATGAGCAGTTCTTC.

The CDR3 DNA follows: TGTGCCAGTAGTACCACCGGGACAGGTCCAACCTACGAGCAGTACTTC. Encoded protein: CASSTTGTGPTYEQYF. V and J are TRBV19 and TRBJ2-7; 8 bases line up with TRBD1. The ends lost 4 bases at V and 2 bases at J; junction bases unmatched: 10. The CDR3 contains 16 residues. Per the germline V gene, CDR1 is LNHDA and CDR2 is SQIVND (reference sequence).

V and J are TRBV4-3 and TRBJ1-3; 8 nucleotides match TRBD1. The CDR3 spans 15 residues. The V and J ends lost 1 base and 9 bases, in that order; junction bases with no gene match: 8. Looked up from germline, CDR1 is LGHNA and CDR2 is YSLEER. This CDR3 reads CASSQAGQAGVTIYF. The CDR3 DNA follows: TGCGCCAGCAGCCAAGCGGGACAGGCCGGCGTCACCATATATTTT.

The chain carries TRBV7-9 and TRBJ2-5; D might be TRBD1 (5 bases). The CDR3 length is 13 residues. Trimming removed 5 bases at V and 4 bases at J, with 11 bases between. The germline V gene has CDR1 SEHNR and CDR2 FQNEAQ (reference sequence). This CDR3 is CASSASGSETQYF. The CDR3 DNA follows: TGTGCCAGCAGCGCCTCAGGGTCAGAGACCCAGTACTTC.

The chain employs TRBV5-6 and TRBJ1-1, with a tentative D call TRBD1 (6 bases). Germline values: CDR1 SGHDT, CDR2 YYEEEE. V lost 2 bases to trimming and J lost 6 bases, with 17 bases between them. The CDR3 loop spans 15 amino acids. CDR3 sequence (DNA): TGTGCCAGCAGCTTCTATGACAGGATTGGAGCTGAAGCTTTCTTT. It specifies CASSFYDRIGAEAFF.

Here the CDR3 DNA reads TGTGCCAGCAGCTTTAGACACCCCTACGAGCAGTACTTC. It encodes CASSFRHPYEQYF. The rearrangement links TRBV7-2 to TRBJ2-7; no definite D call. V was pared by 3 bases and J by 2 bases, with 8 bases between. The germline V gene encodes CDR1 SGHTA and CDR2 FQGNSA. The CDR3 is 13 amino acids.

V is TRBV5-1 and J is TRBJ1-1; D unclear. V was cut by 0 bases and J by 2 bases, with 5 bases left in between. The CDR3 has 13 residues. Looked up from germline, CDR1 is SGHRS and CDR2 is YFSETQ. The CDR3: CASSLGPNTEAFF. CDR3 in DNA: TGCGCCAGCAGCTTGGGGCCCAACACTGAAGCTTTCTTT.

This clone was observed a few times. The gene calls are TRBV5-5 and TRBJ2-3; no reliable D call. There are 12 residues in the CDR3. The germline gives CDR1 SGHKS, CDR2 YYEKEE (reference sequence). The V end lost 3 bases, the J end lost 0 bases, and 2 bases lay between the germline ends. Here the CDR3 reads CASSSSTDTQYF. For the CDR3, the DNA is TGTGCCAGCAGCTCTAGCACAGATACGCAGTATTTT.

V is TRBV6-2 or TRBV6-3 and J is TRBJ2-5; the D gene is possibly TRBD1 (7 bases). V was trimmed by 2 bases and J by 5 bases, leaving 12 bases between them. The CDR3 loop spans 14 amino acids. Looked up from germline, CDR1 is MNHEY and CDR2 is SVGEGT. The CDR3 DNA sequence: TGTGCCAGCAGTTACCTCCCAGGGGGGGAGACCCAGTACTTC. The encoded protein is CASSYLPGGETQYF.

J is TRBJ1-5 and V is TRBV29-1; D call uncertain. Germline V lookup: CDR1 SQVTM, CDR2 ANQGSEA. The CDR3 sequence is 13 residues long. V lost 4 bases to trimming and J lost 5 bases, with 12 bases between them. The CDR3, as DNA: TGCAGCGTTGTTCGGGGTATTTATCAGCCCCAGCATTTT. This encodes CSVVRGIYQPQHF. The full variable domain, rest sourced from reference TRBV29-1 and TRBJ1-5, is SAVISQKPSRDICQRGTSLTIQCQVDSQVTMMFWYRQQPGQSLTLIATANQGSEATYESGFVIDKFPISRPNLTFSTLTVSNMSPEDSSIYLCSVVRGIYQPQHFGDGTRLSIL.

The gene calls are TRBV19 and TRBJ1-3, with D uncertain. Trimming removed 6 bases from V and 0 bases from J, with 9 bases in between. This CDR3 has 14 amino acids. Germline CDR1 and CDR2: LNHDA and SQIVND (reference sequence). The CDR3 here is CASSGDYSGNTIYF. CDR3 bases: TGTGCCAGTAGCGGGGATTACTCTGGAAACACCATATATTTT. The complete variable domain, with remaining parts taken from reference TRBV19 and TRBJ1-3, reads DGGITQSPKYLFRKEGQNVTLSCEQNLNHDAMYWYRQDPGQGLRLIYYSQIVNDFQKGDIAEGYSVSREKKESFPLTVTSAQKNPTAFYLCASSGDYSGNTIYFGEGSWLTVV.

This clone was detected only a few times. The chain joins TRBV6-2 or TRBV6-3 to TRBJ2-1; 10 bases line up with TRBD1. Germline V CDR1 and CDR2: MNHEY, SVGEGT. This CDR3 region has 16 residues. V trimming: 0 bases; J trimming: 5 bases; junction bases outside the gene matches: 4. The CDR3 reads CASSYSTGGLNNEQFF. Here the CDR3 DNA reads TGTGCCAGCAGTTACTCGACAGGGGGCCTCAACAATGAGCAGTTCTTC.

This clone was observed once. This sequence joins TRBV9 and TRBJ2-5; TRBD2 aligns across 10 bases. J was trimmed by 4 bases and V by 4 bases; bases with no gene match: 7. This CDR3 has 15 amino acids. Germline-derived CDR1 and CDR2 are SGDLS and YYNGEE. CDR3 nucleotide sequence: TGTGCCAGCAGCCAGAGCGGGGGGGCTTCAGAGACCCAGTACTTC. It encodes CASSQSGGASETQYF. Based on the CDR3 plus reference TRBV9 and TRBJ2-5, the full variable domain is DSGVTQTPKHLITATGQRVTLRCSPRSGDLSVYWYQQSLDQGLQFLIQYYNGEERAKGNILERFSAQQFPDLHSELNLSSLELGDSALYFCASSQSGGASETQYFGPGTRLLVL.

This chain joins TRBV5-6 and TRBJ1-1; D might be TRBD1 (6 bases). The germline V gene encodes CDR1 SGHDT and CDR2 YYEEEE. This CDR3 comprises 15 residues. The germline V and J ends were trimmed by 0 bases and 1 base, with 10 bases remaining between them. CDR3 nucleotide sequence: TGTGCCAGCAGCTTGGGGGGACATTCGAACACTGAAGCTTTCTTT. It translates to CASSLGGHSNTEAFF.

The V and J genes are TRBV5-1 and TRBJ1-1; no definite D call. V was clipped by 4 bases and J by 5 bases, with 12 bases between them. This CDR3 region has 13 residues. Germline CDR1 reads SGHRS; CDR2 reads YFSETQ. In DNA, the CDR3 is TGCGCCAGCAGCGCGGTTCTGGGTACTGAAGCTTTCTTT. Translating it yields CASSAVLGTEAFF.

V is TRBV7-3 and J is TRBJ2-7; D call uncertain. Germline V gives CDR1 SGHTA, CDR2 FQGTGA. The CDR3 sequence is 15 residues long. V gave up 7 bases and J gave up 4 bases, with 20 bases separating them. The CDR3 is CASTLRISAAYEQYF. The CDR3 DNA is TGTGCCAGCACTTTGAGGATCTCAGCCGCTTACGAGCAGTACTTC.

This rearrangement joins TRBV5-1 to TRBJ2-5; a possible D gene is TRBD1 (6 bases). The CDR3 has 15 amino acids. V lost 3 bases, J lost 2 bases, and 14 bases lay in between. Germline loops: CDR1 SGHRS, CDR2 YFSETQ. CDR3 loop: CASSYRAGEQETQYF. CDR3 nucleotides: TGCGCCAGCAGCTATCGGGCAGGGGAACAAGAGACCCAGTACTTC.